One sample yielded the 22 T cell receptor beta chains listed below, sequenced in a study of a mutant IDH1 vaccine in newly diagnosed glioma. No antigen has been assigned to these receptors. The time point is: week 23, last vaccination. Each dose of the vaccine consisted of 300 ug of mutant IDH1 20-mer peptide, with topical imiquimod. Repertoires were generated with immunoSEQ multiplex PCR, while TCRdb's copy carries only in-frame clones and drops some. The table records over 50,000 clones, 75% to 90% of them present only once. The material sequenced was PBMCs, taken from a glioma patient whose treatment included an IDH1 peptide vaccine. The receptors here all came from a man younger than 35 with glioma.

This clone was observed a few times. V gene TRBV18 combines with J gene TRBJ1-1; D is unresolved. The CDR3 runs 13 residues. Germline lookup yields CDR1 KGHSH and CDR2 LQKENI. The V end was cut by 3 bases, the J end by 4 bases, with 9 bases between. The CDR3 DNA is TGTGCCAGCTCACCCGTAACCCGCACTGAAGCTTTCTTT. Its translation is CASSPVTRTEAFF.

J is TRBJ1-1 and V is TRBV19; a possible D gene is TRBD1 (6 bases). This CDR3 is built from 17 residues. Germline V gene lookup returns CDR1 LNHDA and CDR2 SQIVND (reference sequence). Deletions cut 1 base from V and 0 bases from J, with 15 bases between. The CDR3 protein is CASSIGIRTVMNTEAFF. CDR3 coding DNA: TGTGCCAGTAGTATAGGGATCCGGACAGTTATGAACACTGAAGCTTTCTTT.

This clone was counted only a few times. This chain connects TRBV30 to TRBJ1-5; D remains unclear. Germline V gene sequence: CDR1 GTSNPN, CDR2 SVGIG (reference sequence). Trimming took 1 base from V and 4 from J, leaving 8 bases between them. This CDR3 has 13 residues. The CDR3 reads CAWSARHNQPQHF. The CDR3 DNA sequence: TGTGCCTGGAGTGCCCGACATAATCAGCCCCAGCATTTT.

This clone is a singleton in its sample. This chain links TRBV19 with TRBJ1-1; D not resolved. Trimming left V 2 bases short and J 4 bases short, with 20 bases between. Germline V gives CDR1 LNHDA, CDR2 SQIVND (reference sequence). The CDR3 contains 17 residues. The CDR3 region is CASSINGRGSMSTEAFF. Written as DNA, the CDR3 is TGTGCCAGTAGTATAAATGGGCGGGGTTCAATGAGCACTGAAGCTTTCTTT.

V usage is TRBV27 and J usage is TRBJ1-6, with D possibly being TRBD1 (5 bases). Looked up from germline, CDR1 is MNHEY and CDR2 is SMNVEV (reference sequence). The V and J ends lost 7 bases and 2 bases respectively, with 18 bases between them. CDR3 length: 17 residues. CDR3 bases: TGTGCCAGCAATCCCGTATTGGGGGAACCCTATAATTCACCCCTCCACTTT. It translates to CASNPVLGEPYNSPLHF.

The chain combines TRBV27 with TRBJ1-5, with D possibly being TRBD1 (6 bases). V gave up 8 bases and J gave up 1 base, with 18 bases separating them. The germline V gene encodes CDR1 MNHEY and CDR2 SMNVEV (reference sequence). CDR3 length equals 16 residues. Here the CDR3 DNA reads TGTGCCAGCCAGCGAGGGGGGGCGTGGAGCAATCAGCCCCAGCATTTT. As protein: CASQRGGAWSNQPQHF.

This chain joins TRBV25-1 and TRBJ2-1; 8 nucleotides line up with TRBD2. Unmatched junction bases numbered 12, after V lost 6 bases and J lost 8 bases. Germline V lookup: CDR1 MGHDK, CDR2 SYGVNS. This CDR3 is 15 amino acids long. The CDR3 bases are TGTGCCAGCAGCGGACGGGGGGGCGGGAGGTATGAGCAGTTCTTC. The encoded protein is CASSGRGGGRYEQFF. Supplemented by reference TRBV25-1 and TRBJ2-1, the full variable domain reads EADIYQTPRYLVIGTGKKITLECSQTMGHDKMYWYQQDPGMELHLIHYSYGVNSTEKGDLSSESTVSRIRTEHFPLTLESARPSHTSQYLCASSGRGGGRYEQFFGPGTRLTVL.

This chain uses TRBV28 with TRBJ2-5, with a weak D call TRBD2 (7 bases). The CDR3 loop spans 12 amino acids. V shed 7 bases and J shed 4 bases, with 10 bases lying between them. Per the germline V gene, CDR1 is MDHEN and CDR2 is SYDVKM. The CDR3 nucleotides are TGTGCCAGCAAGGGGGGGATAGAGACCCAGTACTTC. Residues: CASKGGIETQYF.

The chain recombines TRBV27 with TRBJ2-7, with 10 nucleotides matching TRBD2. With 5 bases clipped from V and 3 bases from J, the junction kept 10 bases outside the gene matches. Germline V CDR1 and CDR2: MNHEY, SMNVEV (reference sequence). The CDR3 covers 16 residues. The DNA of the CDR3 is TGTGCCAGCAGTCCCCGTCCCTCTAGCGGGGGCTACGAGCAGTACTTC. Translated, it gives CASSPRPSSGGYEQYF.

The chain has TRBV18 and TRBJ1-2, with a weak D call TRBD1 (6 bases). The CDR3 spans 15 residues. Trimming took off 6 bases at V and 2 bases at J, with 16 bases between the two ends. The V gene's germline CDR1 is KGHSH and CDR2 LQKENI. The CDR3 is CASSPPGTRNYGYTF. CDR3 sequence (DNA): TGTGCCAGCTCGCCCCCCGGGACACGGAACTATGGCTACACCTTC.

The CDR3 region has the DNA TGTGCCAGCAGCTTGGGGGGGACAGGTTACTACGAGCAGTACTTC. Protein product: CASSLGGTGYYEQYF. The V and J genes are TRBV5-6 and TRBJ2-7; 8 bases align to TRBD1. The CDR3 consists of 15 residues. CDR1 is SGHDT, CDR2 YYEEEE, per germline. The V gene end was trimmed by 0 bases and the J gene end by 3 bases; junction bases not matched to a gene: 5. The full variable domain, rest sourced from reference TRBV5-6 and TRBJ2-7, is DAGVTQSPTHLIKTRGQQVTLRCSPKSGHDTVSWYQQALGQGPQFIFQYYEEEERQRGNFPDRFSGHQFPNYSSELNVNALLLGDSALYLCASSLGGTGYYEQYFGPGTRLTVT.

The V gene is TRBV13, the J gene TRBJ1-3; TRBD1 is a possible D gene (5 bases). Germline lookup yields CDR1 PRHDT and CDR2 FYEKMQ (reference sequence). The CDR3 contains 17 residues. The V and J ends lost 4 bases and 4 bases respectively, with 20 bases between them. The DNA of the CDR3 is TGTGCCAGCAGCTACCTAAAGGGGACTGCACGCGGAAACACCATATATTTT. Residues: CASSYLKGTARGNTIYF.

V usage is TRBV27 and J usage is TRBJ2-7; either TRBD1 or TRBD2 may supply D (6 bases each). Deletions cut 11 bases from V and 2 bases from J, with 13 bases between. In germline, CDR1 is MNHEY, CDR2 SMNVEV (reference sequence). The CDR3 runs 12 residues. The CDR3 nucleotides read TGTGCCGGGGGGCAAACAGCCTACGAGCAGTACTTC. Its translation: CAGGQTAYEQYF.

The chain employs TRBV30 and TRBJ2-3; D might be TRBD1 (5 bases). Germline CDR1 and CDR2: GTSNPN and SVGIG (reference sequence). The CDR3 runs 15 residues. The V end lost 3 bases, the J end lost 5 bases, and 18 bases lay between the germline ends. The CDR3 here is CAWSAQMTARDTQYF. The CDR3 nucleotides are TGTGCCTGGAGCGCGCAAATGACAGCACGAGATACGCAGTATTTT.

This sequence joins TRBV7-3 and TRBJ2-1; 12 nucleotides agree with TRBD2. V lost 5 bases, J lost 7 bases, and 6 bases stayed unmatched. Germline CDR1 is SGHTA and CDR2 is FQGTGA. This CDR3 is built from 15 residues. The DNA of the CDR3 is TGTGCCAGCAGCCTTTGGACTAGCGGGACTAATGAGCAGTTCTTC. Its translation is CASSLWTSGTNEQFF.

V usage is TRBV12-5 and J usage is TRBJ2-7; 9 bases map to TRBD2. Germline-derived CDR1 and CDR2 are LGHNT and FRNRAP. Germline trimming cut 2 bases from V and 3 bases from J; bases unmatched to any gene: 8. The length of the CDR3 is 16 residues. This CDR3 reads CASGLIPASGVYEQYF. For the CDR3, the DNA is TGTGCTAGTGGTTTGATTCCGGCTAGCGGGGTCTACGAGCAGTACTTC.

The chain carries TRBV6-6 and TRBJ2-3; TRBD2 is a possible D gene (5 bases). Germline V gene lookup returns CDR1 MNHNY and CDR2 SVGAGI (reference sequence). The ends were cut back, 6 bases at V and 4 bases at J, with 14 bases in the middle. This CDR3 is 14 amino acids long. The DNA for the CDR3 is TGTGCCAGCAGCCCCCCTAGGAGGTCAGATACGCAGTATTTT. Protein: CASSPPRRSDTQYF.

This sequence joins TRBV5-8 and TRBJ1-1; 8 positions agree with TRBD1. The germline gives CDR1 SGHTS, CDR2 YDEGEE. V was clipped by 0 bases and J by 8 bases; unmatched bases: 6. CDR3 length: 14 amino acids. CDR3 protein: CASSLGTGLIEAFF. The CDR3 region has the DNA TGTGCCAGCAGCTTGGGGACAGGGCTGATCGAAGCTTTCTTT.

This chain links TRBV29-1 with TRBJ1-4; weak D call: TRBD1 (5 bases). Germline V gene lookup returns CDR1 SQVTM and CDR2 ANQGSEA. This CDR3 is 13 amino acids long. V lost 2 bases to trimming and J lost 8 bases, with 12 bases between them. CDR3 in DNA: TGCAGCGTTGAATGGAGGGGTAGCGAAAAACTGTTTTTT. Translated, it gives CSVEWRGSEKLFF. The full variable domain, completed using reference TRBV29-1 and TRBJ1-4, is SAVISQKPSRDICQRGTSLTIQCQVDSQVTMMFWYRQQPGQSLTLIATANQGSEATYESGFVIDKFPISRPNLTFSTLTVSNMSPEDSSIYLCSVEWRGSEKLFFGSGTQLSVL.

The chain couples TRBV7-9 to TRBJ2-7; 10 bases agree with TRBD2. The CDR3 runs 18 residues. Trimming removed 5 bases from V and 9 bases from J; junction bases left unmatched: 22. The V gene's germline CDR1 is SEHNR and CDR2 FQNEAQ (reference sequence). The DNA for the CDR3 is TGTGCCAGCAGCGTCGCGGGGGGCGATACTAGCGGGAAGTCCTCGCAGTACTTC. This encodes CASSVAGGDTSGKSSQYF.

This chain connects TRBV6-5 to TRBJ2-1, with D possibly being TRBD1 (6 bases). This CDR3 has 13 residues. Per the germline V gene, CDR1 is MNHEY and CDR2 is SVGAGI. Trimming removed 5 bases at V and 6 bases at J, with 11 bases between. The CDR3 is CASSQTGSNEQFF. The CDR3 DNA is TGTGCCAGCAGTCAGACAGGTTCCAATGAGCAGTTCTTC.

CDR3 protein: CASSPRTSGFSSYNEQFF. Here the CDR3 DNA reads TGTGCCAGCAGCCCCAGGACTAGCGGCTTTAGCTCCTACAATGAGCAGTTCTTC. V and J are TRBV7-3 and TRBJ2-1; 10 nucleotides align to TRBD2. This CDR3 is 18 amino acids long. Germline V gene lookup returns CDR1 SGHTA and CDR2 FQGTGA. Unmatched junction bases numbered 10, after V lost 5 bases and J lost 0 bases.